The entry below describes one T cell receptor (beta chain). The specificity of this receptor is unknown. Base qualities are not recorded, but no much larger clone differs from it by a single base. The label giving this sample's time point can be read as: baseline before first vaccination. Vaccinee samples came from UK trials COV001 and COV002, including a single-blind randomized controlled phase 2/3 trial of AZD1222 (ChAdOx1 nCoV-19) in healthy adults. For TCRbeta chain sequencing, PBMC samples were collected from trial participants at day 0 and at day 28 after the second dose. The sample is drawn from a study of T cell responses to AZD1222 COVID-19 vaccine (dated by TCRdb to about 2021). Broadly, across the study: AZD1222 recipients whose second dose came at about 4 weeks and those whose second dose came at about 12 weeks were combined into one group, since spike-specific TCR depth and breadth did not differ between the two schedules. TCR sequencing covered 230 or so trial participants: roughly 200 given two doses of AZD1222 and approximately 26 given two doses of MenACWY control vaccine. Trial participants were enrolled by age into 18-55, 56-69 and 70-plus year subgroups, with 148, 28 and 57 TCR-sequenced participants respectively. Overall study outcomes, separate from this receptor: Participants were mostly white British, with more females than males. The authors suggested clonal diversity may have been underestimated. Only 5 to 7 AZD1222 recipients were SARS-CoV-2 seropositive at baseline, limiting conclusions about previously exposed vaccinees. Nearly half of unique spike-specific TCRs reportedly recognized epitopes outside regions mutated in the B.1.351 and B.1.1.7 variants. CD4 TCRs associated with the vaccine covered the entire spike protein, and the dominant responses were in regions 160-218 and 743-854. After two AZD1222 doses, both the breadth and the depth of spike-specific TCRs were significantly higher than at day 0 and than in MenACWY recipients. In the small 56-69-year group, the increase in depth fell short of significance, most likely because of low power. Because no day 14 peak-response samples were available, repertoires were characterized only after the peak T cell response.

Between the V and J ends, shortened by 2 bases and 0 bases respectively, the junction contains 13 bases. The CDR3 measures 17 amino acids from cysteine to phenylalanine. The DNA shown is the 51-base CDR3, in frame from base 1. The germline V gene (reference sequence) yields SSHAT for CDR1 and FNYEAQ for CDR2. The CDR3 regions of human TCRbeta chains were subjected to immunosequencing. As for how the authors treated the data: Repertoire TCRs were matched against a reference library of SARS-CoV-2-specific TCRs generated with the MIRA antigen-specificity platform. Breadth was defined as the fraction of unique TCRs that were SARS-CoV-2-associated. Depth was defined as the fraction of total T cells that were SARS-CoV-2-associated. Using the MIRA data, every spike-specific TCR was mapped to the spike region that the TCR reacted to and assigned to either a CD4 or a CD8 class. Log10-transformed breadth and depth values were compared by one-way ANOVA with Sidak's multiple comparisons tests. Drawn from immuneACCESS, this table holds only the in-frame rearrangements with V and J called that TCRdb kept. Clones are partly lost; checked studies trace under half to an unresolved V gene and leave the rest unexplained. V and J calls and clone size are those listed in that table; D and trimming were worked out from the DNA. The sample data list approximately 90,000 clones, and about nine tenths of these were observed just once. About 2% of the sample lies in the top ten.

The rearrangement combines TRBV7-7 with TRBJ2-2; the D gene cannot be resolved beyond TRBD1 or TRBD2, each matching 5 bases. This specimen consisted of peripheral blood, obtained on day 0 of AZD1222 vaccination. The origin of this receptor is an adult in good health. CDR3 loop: CASSLLRGPTNTGELFF. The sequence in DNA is TGTGCCAGCAGCTTATTGAGGGGCCCCACGAACACCGGGGAGCTGTTTTTT.